A single T cell receptor (beta chain) is shown here with its context. Its target is unknown. V was pared by 7 bases and J by 0 bases, with 19 bases between. CDR3 size: 17 residues. 5'RACE primed from the constant segment yielded TCR alpha and TCR beta cDNA libraries bearing sample barcodes and UMIs. TCRdb re-called the 5' RACE reads with MiXCR, one entry per CDR3 protein. The sample includes some 88,000 distinct CDR3 sequences, about 23% of them seen just once. The sample comes from a study of T-cell memory formation after mild COVID-19. Study outcomes and limitations: SARS-CoV-2 specificity was not confirmed for second-wave clones peaking on day 37. CD4+ contracting clones lay mainly in CM and EM, CD8+ ones in EMRA.

The chain joins TRBV12-3 or TRBV12-4 to TRBJ1-3; D uncertain. The source is a man between 18 and 29 years old who had mild COVID-19 (a few samples of this study predate the infection). Cell type and time point are not known. Source material: PBMCs or a T cell subset sorted from them (not recorded which). Written as DNA, the CDR3 is TGTGCCAGCAACCCCGGCCAGATTTCTTACTCTGGAAACACCATATATTTT. Its translation: CASNPGQISYSGNTIYF.